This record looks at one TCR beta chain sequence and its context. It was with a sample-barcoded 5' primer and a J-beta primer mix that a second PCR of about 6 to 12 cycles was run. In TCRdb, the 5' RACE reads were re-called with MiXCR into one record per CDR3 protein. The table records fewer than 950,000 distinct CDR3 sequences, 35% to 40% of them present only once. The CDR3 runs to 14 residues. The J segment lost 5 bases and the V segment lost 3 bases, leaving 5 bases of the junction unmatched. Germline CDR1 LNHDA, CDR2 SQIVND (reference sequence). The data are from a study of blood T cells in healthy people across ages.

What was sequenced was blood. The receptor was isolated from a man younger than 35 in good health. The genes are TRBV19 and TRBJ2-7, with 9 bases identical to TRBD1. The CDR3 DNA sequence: TGTGCCAGTAGTATGGGCAGGGACAGGGACGAGCAGTACTTC. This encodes CASSMGRDRDEQYF.